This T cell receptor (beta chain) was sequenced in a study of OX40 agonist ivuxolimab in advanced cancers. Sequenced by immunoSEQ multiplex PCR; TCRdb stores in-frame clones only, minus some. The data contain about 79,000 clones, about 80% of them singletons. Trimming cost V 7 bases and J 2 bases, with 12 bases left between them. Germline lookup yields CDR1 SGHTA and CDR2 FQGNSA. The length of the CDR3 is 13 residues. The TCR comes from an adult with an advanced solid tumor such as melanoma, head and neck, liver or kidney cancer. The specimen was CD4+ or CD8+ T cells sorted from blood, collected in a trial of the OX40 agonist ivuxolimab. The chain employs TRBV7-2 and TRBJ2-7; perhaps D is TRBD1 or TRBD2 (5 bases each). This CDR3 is CASNPGAAYEQYF. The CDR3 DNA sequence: TGTGCCAGCAATCCCGGGGCAGCCTACGAGCAGTACTTC.